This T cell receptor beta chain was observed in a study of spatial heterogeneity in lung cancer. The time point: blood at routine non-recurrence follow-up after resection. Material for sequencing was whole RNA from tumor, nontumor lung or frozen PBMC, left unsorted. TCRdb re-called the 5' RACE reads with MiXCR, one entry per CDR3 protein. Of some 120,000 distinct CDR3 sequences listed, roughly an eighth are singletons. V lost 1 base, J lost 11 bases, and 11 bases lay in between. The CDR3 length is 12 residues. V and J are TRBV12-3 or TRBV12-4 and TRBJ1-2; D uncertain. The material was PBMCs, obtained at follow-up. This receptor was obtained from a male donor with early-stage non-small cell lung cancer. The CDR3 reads CASSLGVKRYTF. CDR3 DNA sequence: TGTGCCAGCAGTTTAGGGGTGAAAAGGTACACCTTC.